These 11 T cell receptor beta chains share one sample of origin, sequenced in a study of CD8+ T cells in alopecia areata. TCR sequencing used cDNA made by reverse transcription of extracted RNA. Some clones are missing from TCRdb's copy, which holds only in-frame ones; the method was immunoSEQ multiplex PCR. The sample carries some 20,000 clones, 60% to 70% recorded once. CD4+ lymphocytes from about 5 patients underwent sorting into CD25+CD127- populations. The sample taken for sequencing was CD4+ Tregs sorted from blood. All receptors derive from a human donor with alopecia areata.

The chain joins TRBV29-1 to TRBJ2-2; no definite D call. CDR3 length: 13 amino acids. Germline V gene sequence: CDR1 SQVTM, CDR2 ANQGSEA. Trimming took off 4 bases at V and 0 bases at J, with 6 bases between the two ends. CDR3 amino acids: CSVASANTGELFF. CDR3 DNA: TGCAGCGTTGCTTCGGCGAACACCGGGGAGCTGTTTTTT.

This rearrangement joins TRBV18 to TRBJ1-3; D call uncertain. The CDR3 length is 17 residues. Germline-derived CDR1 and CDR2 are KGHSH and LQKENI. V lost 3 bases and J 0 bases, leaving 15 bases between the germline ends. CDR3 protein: CASSPRLTADSGNTIYF. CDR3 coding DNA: TGTGCCAGCTCACCCCGGTTGACGGCAGACTCTGGAAACACCATATATTTT.

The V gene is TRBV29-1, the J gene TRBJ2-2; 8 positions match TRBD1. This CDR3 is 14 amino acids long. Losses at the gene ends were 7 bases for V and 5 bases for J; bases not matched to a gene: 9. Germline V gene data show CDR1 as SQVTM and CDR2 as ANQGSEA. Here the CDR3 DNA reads TGCAGCGGTCGCCCAGGGGGCGTAACCGGGGAGCTGTTTTTT. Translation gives CSGRPGGVTGELFF.

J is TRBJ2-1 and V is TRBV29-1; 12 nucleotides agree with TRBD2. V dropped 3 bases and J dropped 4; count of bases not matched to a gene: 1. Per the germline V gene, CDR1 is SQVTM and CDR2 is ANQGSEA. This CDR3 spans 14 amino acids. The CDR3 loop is CSVDLAGGYNEQFF. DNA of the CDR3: TGCAGCGTTGACCTAGCGGGAGGGTACAATGAGCAGTTCTTC.

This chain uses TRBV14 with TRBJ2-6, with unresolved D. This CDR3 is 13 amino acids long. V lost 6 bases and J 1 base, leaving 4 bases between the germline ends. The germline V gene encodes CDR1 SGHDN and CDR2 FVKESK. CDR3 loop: CASRGSGANVLTF. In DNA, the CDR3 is TGTGCCAGCAGGGGTTCTGGGGCCAACGTCCTGACTTTC.

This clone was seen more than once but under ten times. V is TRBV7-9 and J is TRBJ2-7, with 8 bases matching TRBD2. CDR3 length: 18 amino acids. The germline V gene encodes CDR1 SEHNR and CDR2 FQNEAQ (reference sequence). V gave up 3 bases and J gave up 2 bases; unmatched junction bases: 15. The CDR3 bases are TGTGCCAGCAGCTTCGGTGTGACAGGACTAGCTACCGCCTACGAGCAGTACTTC. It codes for CASSFGVTGLATAYEQYF.

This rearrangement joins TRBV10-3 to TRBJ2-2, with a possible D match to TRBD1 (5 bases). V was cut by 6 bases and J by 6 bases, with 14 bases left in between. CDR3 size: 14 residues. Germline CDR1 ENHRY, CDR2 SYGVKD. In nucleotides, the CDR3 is TGTGCCATCAGGAACAGACCAGGGCCCGGGGAGCTGTTTTTT. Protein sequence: CAIRNRPGPGELFF.

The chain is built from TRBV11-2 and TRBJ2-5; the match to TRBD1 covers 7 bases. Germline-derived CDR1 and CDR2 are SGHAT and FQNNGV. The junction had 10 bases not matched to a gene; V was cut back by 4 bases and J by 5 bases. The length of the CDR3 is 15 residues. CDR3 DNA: TGTGCCAGCAGCTCCACCCGGACAGGCCGGGAGACCCAGTACTTC. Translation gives CASSSTRTGRETQYF. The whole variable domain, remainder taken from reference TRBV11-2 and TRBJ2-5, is EAGVAQSPRYKIIEKRQSVAFWCNPISGHATLYWYQQILGQGPKLLIQFQNNGVVDDSQLPKDRFSAERLKGVDSTLKIQPAKLEDSAVYLCASSSTRTGRETQYFGPGTRLLVL.

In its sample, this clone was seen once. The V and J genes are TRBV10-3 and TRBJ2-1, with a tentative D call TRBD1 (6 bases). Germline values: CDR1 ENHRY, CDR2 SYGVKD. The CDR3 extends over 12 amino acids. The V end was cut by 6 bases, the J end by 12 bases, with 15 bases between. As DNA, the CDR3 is TGTGCCATCAGAGGGGGTTCCCAAGGGCAGTTCTTC. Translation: CAIRGGSQGQFF.

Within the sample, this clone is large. CDR3 nucleotides: TGTGCCAGCAGCTCTTTGACCGTTTCAAACCAAGAGACCCAGTACTTC. This sequence encodes CASSSLTVSNQETQYF. The chain couples TRBV28 to TRBJ2-5; D is uncertain. Per germline, CDR1 MDHEN and CDR2 SYDVKM. V lost 6 bases and J lost 0, with 17 bases in between. The CDR3 runs to 16 residues. The complete variable domain, with remaining parts taken from reference TRBV28 and TRBJ2-5, reads DVKVTQSSRYLVKRTGEKVFLECVQDMDHENMFWYRQDPGLGLRLIYFSYDVKMKEKGDIPEGYSVSREKKERFSLILESASTNQTSMYLCASSSLTVSNQETQYFGPGTRLLVL.

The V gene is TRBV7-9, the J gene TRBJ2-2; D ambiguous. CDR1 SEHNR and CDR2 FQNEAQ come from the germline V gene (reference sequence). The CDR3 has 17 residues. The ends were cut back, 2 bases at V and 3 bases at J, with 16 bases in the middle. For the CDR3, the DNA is TGTGCCAGCAGCTTATATATCTGGCGAAGCGACACCGGGGAGCTGTTTTTT. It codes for CASSLYIWRSDTGELFF. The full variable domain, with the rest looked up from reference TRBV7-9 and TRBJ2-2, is DTGVSQNPRHKITKRGQNVTFRCDPISEHNRLYWYRQTLGQGPEFLTYFQNEAQLEKSRLLSDRFSAERPKGSFSTLEIQRTEQGDSAMYLCASSLYIWRSDTGELFFGEGSRLTVL.